These 3 T cell receptor beta chains were all obtained from the same sample, sequenced in a study of cytomegalovirus exposure and HLA in healthy donors. Primers included in the PCR were 60 Vbeta and 13 Jbeta primers. Produced via immunoSEQ multiplex PCR; TCRdb's table is partial and in-frame only. The table records about 130,000 clones, more than 70% of them present only once. Sequences were obtained from PBMCs. These receptors were collected from a man in his thirties or forties in good health and CMV-seronegative.

The chain is built from TRBV19 and TRBJ1-3; D remains unclear. This CDR3 is built from 15 residues. Between the trimmed V and J ends, which lost 5 bases and 0 bases, there was a span of 11 bases. Germline CDR1 LNHDA, CDR2 SQIVND (reference sequence). The CDR3 DNA follows: TGTGCCAGTAGTGCGGCAGCTGGCTCTGGAAACACCATATATTTT. Translating gives CASSAAAGSGNTIYF.

The J gene is TRBJ1-1, the V gene TRBV7-6, with D hard to call. V lost 2 bases, J lost 4 bases, and 11 bases lay in between. Germline V gene lookup returns CDR1 SGHVS and CDR2 FNYEAQ. This CDR3 contains 14 residues. This chain's CDR3 is CASSLNQVSTEAFF. The DNA of the CDR3 is TGTGCCAGCAGCTTAAATCAGGTGTCCACTGAAGCTTTCTTT.

This chain uses TRBV5-8 with TRBJ2-7; 9 bases line up with TRBD1. Per germline, CDR1 SGHTS and CDR2 YDEGEE. V lost 3 bases, J lost 0 bases, and 4 bases stayed unmatched. This CDR3 region has 15 residues. As DNA, the CDR3 is TGTGCCAGCAGCTCCGGACAGGGGCACTCCTACGAGCAGTACTTC. As protein: CASSSGQGHSYEQYF.